This T cell receptor (beta chain) was documented in a study of shared clonotypes between healthy human individuals. Study results and caveats: Larger estimated richness was generally recorded for naive subsets relative to memory subsets.

Assay runs were performed at deep level. Original analysis: With immunoSEQ giving junction-only sequences and no quality scores, filtering differed. Repertoires were generated with immunoSEQ multiplex PCR, while TCRdb's copy carries only in-frame clones and drops some. V and J calls plus clone size are reproduced from that table; the DNA served to infer D and trimming. The sample holds about 2,200,000 clones; about 92% are singletons and the top ten take 1.5% to 2%. To note about this clone: Its target is not known.

The CDR3 has 18 residues. V was trimmed by 0 bases and J by 0 bases, leaving 17 bases between them. Germline loops: CDR1 SEHNR, CDR2 FQNEAQ (reference sequence). Naive CD8 cells lacked CD45RO, underwent positive selection for CCR7 and left out terminally differentiated effector memory CD45RA+ cells. V and J are TRBV7-9 and TRBJ1-1, with D hard to call. The sequence derives from a man aged 18-30 years in good health. Some clones in this sample may be carry-over from other donors' samples. The specimen sequenced was naive CD8+ T cells from PBMCs. The CDR3 region has the DNA TGTGCCAGCAGCTTAGCGGTCTTCAGCAGTGCCATGAACACTGAAGCTTTCTTT. Encoded protein: CASSLAVFSSAMNTEAFF.